This passage covers 14 T cell receptor beta chains from one sample sequenced in a study of T cell changes during pregnancy in multiple sclerosis. Measured with immunoSEQ multiplex PCR; TCRdb has only the in-frame clones, and not every one. The repertoire includes over 35,000 clones, over 75% of them detected once, and 0.4% to 0.45% sits in the top ten. The starting material was CD4+ T cells from peripheral blood mononuclear cells, obtained in the third trimester of pregnancy. These receptors were collected from a female donor with multiple sclerosis, enrolled in a pregnancy study.

The J gene is TRBJ2-7, the V gene TRBV23-1; D not resolved. TRBV23-1 belongs to the ORF category, with a function that is uncertain. This CDR3 spans 16 amino acids. Trimming took 3 bases from V and 3 from J, leaving 18 bases between them. The CDR3 here is CASSHRRLRGIYEQYF. The CDR3, as DNA: TGCGCCAGCAGTCACCGACGTCTGAGAGGTATCTACGAGCAGTACTTC.

The genes are TRBV5-1 and TRBJ1-3, with D perhaps TRBD1 (5 bases). The CDR3 length is 16 residues. Trimming removed 4 bases at V and 0 bases at J, with 14 bases between. From germline, CDR1 is SGHRS and CDR2 YFSETQ. The CDR3 reads CASSLQGIVSGNTIYF. For the CDR3, the DNA is TGCGCCAGCAGCCTGCAGGGTATCGTCTCTGGAAACACCATATATTTT.

CDR3 residues: CASRRGGLAYGGELFF. The CDR3, as DNA: TGTGCCAGCAGAAGAGGGGGACTAGCGTATGGCGGGGAGCTGTTTTTT. The chain couples TRBV2 to TRBJ2-2; 10 bases line up with TRBD2. The V gene end was trimmed by 6 bases and the J gene end by 7 bases; junction bases not matched to a gene: 11. In germline, CDR1 is SNHLY, CDR2 FYNNEI. This CDR3 is built from 16 residues.

The CDR3, as DNA: TGTGCCAGCAGCCATGGAACTAGCGGGAAAGGGCAAGAGACCCAGTACTTC. This encodes CASSHGTSGKGQETQYF. This sequence joins TRBV4-2 and TRBJ2-5; 10 bases are shared with TRBD2. The CDR3 length is 17 residues. V lost 3 bases to trimming and J lost 2 bases; unmatched junction nucleotides: 9. Germline assignment: CDR1 LGHNA and CDR2 YNFKEQ.

This chain connects TRBV6-1 to TRBJ2-7; tentatively, D is TRBD2 (5 bases). CDR1 is MNHNS and CDR2 is SASEGT in the germline V gene. V lost 4 bases, J lost 4 bases, and 14 bases lay in between. This CDR3 has 14 amino acids. CDR3 sequence reads: CASSAGLTMYEQYF. The CDR3 DNA is TGTGCCAGCAGTGCCGGACTGACGATGTACGAGCAGTACTTC.

CDR3 residues: CASSAGTGTYNEQFF. The CDR3 DNA follows: TGTGCCAGCAGCGCAGGGACAGGGACCTACAATGAGCAGTTCTTC. The V and J genes are TRBV5-6 and TRBJ2-1, with 9 bases fitting TRBD1. Germline CDR1 SGHDT, CDR2 YYEEEE. Trimming took 4 bases from V and 2 from J; bases not matched to a gene: 4. The CDR3 is made up of 15 amino acids.

This clone was detected only a few times. The rearrangement joins TRBV27 to TRBJ1-1; no clear D gene. The CDR3 contains 12 residues. V was pared by 8 bases and J by 1 base, with 8 bases between. CDR1 is MNHEY, CDR2 SMNVEV, per germline (reference sequence). CDR3 coding DNA: TGTGCCAGCCAGGATTCGAACACTGAAGCTTTCTTT. Translation gives CASQDSNTEAFF.

The rearrangement joins TRBV7-8 to TRBJ1-3; 8 bases align to TRBD1. The V segment lost 2 bases and the J segment 2 bases; nucleotides outside the gene matches: 2. The CDR3 is 15 amino acids. Germline V CDR1 and CDR2: SGHVS, FQNEAQ. CDR3 residues: CASSLTDRAGNTIYF. DNA of the CDR3: TGTGCCAGCAGCTTAACGGACAGGGCTGGAAACACCATATATTTT.

This chain links TRBV5-1 with TRBJ1-5; the D is unclear. CDR3 length: 15 residues. CDR1 and CDR2 from the germline V gene are SGHRS and YFSETQ. The V gene lost 0 bases and the J gene lost 5 bases, with 12 bases spanning the gap. Here the CDR3 reads CASSLDPGMDQPQHF. As DNA, the CDR3 is TGCGCCAGCAGCTTGGATCCGGGGATGGATCAGCCCCAGCATTTT.

The chain joins TRBV28 to TRBJ1-3, with TRBD1 identical over 9 bases. From germline, CDR1 is MDHEN and CDR2 SYDVKM. The CDR3 totals 16 residues. Trimming at V came to 4 bases and at J to 1 base, leaving 5 bases not matched to a gene. The CDR3 region has the DNA TGTGCCAGCAGTTCCCCGGGACAGGGATCTGGAAACACCATATATTTT. As protein: CASSSPGQGSGNTIYF. The complete variable domain, with remaining parts taken from reference TRBV28 and TRBJ1-3, reads DVKVTQSSRYLVKRTGEKVFLECVQDMDHENMFWYRQDPGLGLRLIYFSYDVKMKEKGDIPEGYSVSREKKERFSLILESASTNQTSMYLCASSSPGQGSGNTIYFGEGSWLTVV.

This clone showed up just a few times. The rearrangement joins TRBV5-6 to TRBJ1-1, with TRBD1 matching 10 bases. This CDR3 has 15 amino acids. Germline CDR1 and CDR2: SGHDT and YYEEEE. Germline trimming cut 2 bases from V and 10 bases from J; bases unmatched to any gene: 11. CDR3 protein: CASSLAGTGDSGAFF. In DNA form, the CDR3 reads TGTGCCAGCAGCTTAGCCGGGACAGGGGACTCGGGAGCTTTCTTT. The full variable domain, in which reference TRBV5-6 and TRBJ1-1 provide the parts outside the CDR3, is DAGVTQSPTHLIKTRGQQVTLRCSPKSGHDTVSWYQQALGQGPQFIFQYYEEEERQRGNFPDRFSGHQFPNYSSELNVNALLLGDSALYLCASSLAGTGDSGAFFGQGTRLTVV.

The genes are TRBV27 and TRBJ2-7, with 12 bases identical to TRBD2. Germline V CDR1 and CDR2: MNHEY, SMNVEV (reference sequence). The CDR3 runs 17 residues. Losses at the gene ends were 4 bases for V and 6 bases for J; bases not matched to a gene: 13. The CDR3 nucleotides read TGTGCCAGCAGTTCTTCCCGGGGGACTAGCGGGTTCGTCGAGCAGTACTTC. Encoded protein: CASSSSRGTSGFVEQYF.

DNA for the CDR3: TGCGCCAGCAGCCAAAGAGGTGGGGGACTAGCGGGACTGGGGACCGGGGAGCTGTTTTTT. Its protein is CASSQRGGGLAGLGTGELFF. The chain employs TRBV4-1 and TRBJ2-2, with 13 bases fitting TRBD2. CDR3 length equals 20 residues. The germline gives CDR1 MGHRA, CDR2 YSYEKL. J lost 5 bases, V lost 2 bases, and 14 bases had no gene match.

The chain links TRBV4-3 to TRBJ2-5; 14 bases are a match to TRBD2. CDR3 length: 17 residues. The V gene end was trimmed by 3 bases and the J gene end by 5 bases; junction bases not matched to a gene: 8. Germline V lookup: CDR1 LGHNA, CDR2 YSLEER. The CDR3 loop reads CASSHDRLAGGSETQYF. The CDR3 nucleotides read TGCGCCAGCAGCCACGACAGACTAGCGGGAGGGTCGGAGACCCAGTACTTC.